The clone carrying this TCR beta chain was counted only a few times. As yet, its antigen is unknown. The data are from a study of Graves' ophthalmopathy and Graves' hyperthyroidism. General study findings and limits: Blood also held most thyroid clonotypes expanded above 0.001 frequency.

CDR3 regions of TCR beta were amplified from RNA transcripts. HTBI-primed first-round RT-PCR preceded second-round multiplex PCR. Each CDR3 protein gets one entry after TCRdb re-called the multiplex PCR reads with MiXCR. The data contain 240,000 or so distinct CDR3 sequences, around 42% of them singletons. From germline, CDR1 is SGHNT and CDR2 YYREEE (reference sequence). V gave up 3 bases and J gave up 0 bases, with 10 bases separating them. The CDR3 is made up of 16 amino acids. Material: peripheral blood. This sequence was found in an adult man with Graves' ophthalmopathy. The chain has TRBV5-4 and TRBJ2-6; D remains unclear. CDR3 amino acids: CASSYGRSSGANVLTF. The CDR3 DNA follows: TGTGCCAGCAGCTACGGACGGAGCTCTGGGGCCAACGTCCTGACTTTC.